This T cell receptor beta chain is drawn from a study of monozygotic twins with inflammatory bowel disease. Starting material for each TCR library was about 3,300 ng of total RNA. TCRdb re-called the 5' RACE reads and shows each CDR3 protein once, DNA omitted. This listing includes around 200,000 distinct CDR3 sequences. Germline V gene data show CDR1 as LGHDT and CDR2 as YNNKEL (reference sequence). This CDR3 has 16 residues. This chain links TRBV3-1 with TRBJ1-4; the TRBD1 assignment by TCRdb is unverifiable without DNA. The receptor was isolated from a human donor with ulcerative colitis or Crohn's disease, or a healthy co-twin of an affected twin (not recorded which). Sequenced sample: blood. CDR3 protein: CASSTRRGGINEKLFF.